This is a list of T cell receptor beta chains from one sample in a study of technical replicates of blood from a handful of donors. Here immunoSEQ multiplex PCR was the method, and the copy in TCRdb shows in-frame clones only, minus some. The sample consists of under 100,000 clones, 90% to 96% of them appearing once. The sequenced sample was T cells isolated from PBMCs. The source is a human donor in good health. The CDR3 runs from the conserved cysteine through the conserved F or W. Each record gives: CDR3 length, clone size, J gene, D gene, V gene, CDR3 protein, CDR3 DNA. A D gene is named only where the DNA matches it firmly. Rows may omit the clone size; those that give it use once, few, many or a size class.

>14|-|TRBJ1-2|TRBD1|TRBV10-2
CATQTRDRDTGYTF
TGCGCCACTCAGACCAGGGACAGGGATACTGGCTACACCTTC
>19|-|TRBJ2-3|-|TRBV21-1
CASRKLVAGESTSTDTQYF
TGTGCCAGCCGAAAGTTAGTAGCGGGAGAGAGCACTAGCACAGATACGCAGTATTTT
>15|-|TRBJ2-6|-|TRBV5-1
CASSQAPLGANVLTF
TGCGCCAGCAGTCAGGCCCCACTCGGGGCCAACGTCCTGACTTTC
>13|-|TRBJ1-2|TRBD1|TRBV7-9
CASSTTGGSGYTF
TGTGCCAGCAGCACGACAGGGGGTAGTGGCTACACCTTC
>13|-|TRBJ1-5|-|TRBV6-4
CASSSGASQPQHF
TGTGCCAGCTCCTCAGGGGCGAGTCAGCCCCAGCATTTT
>15|-|TRBJ2-2|TRBD1|TRBV28
CASSFQQGASGELFF
TGTGCCAGCAGTTTCCAACAGGGGGCTTCAGGGGAGCTGTTTTTT
>14|-|TRBJ1-2|TRBD1|TRBV19
CASIERDSGSVYTF
TGTGCCAGTATAGAGAGGGACAGTGGTTCAGTCTACACCTTC
>15|once|TRBJ2-3|-|TRBV6-1
CASSVWRGGTDTQYF
TGTGCCAGCAGTGTCTGGAGGGGGGGAACAGATACGCAGTATTTT
>12|-|TRBJ2-3|-|TRBV11-2
CASSLERGAMYF
TGTGCCAGCAGCTTAGAACGGGGGGCTATGTATTTT
>15|-|TRBJ2-3|TRBD2|TRBV5-1
CASSLDGTSGYTQYF
TGCGCCAGCAGCCTAGACGGGACTAGCGGATATACGCAGTATTTT
>10|-|TRBJ2-1|-|TRBV20-1
CSAFNNEQFF
TGCAGTGCCTTTAACAATGAGCAGTTCTTC
>18|-|TRBJ2-3|TRBD2|TRBV27
CASSILSSGGRWTDTQYF
TGTGCCAGCAGTATCCTCTCTTCGGGGGGGCGCTGGACAGATACGCAGTATTTT
>14|-|TRBJ2-7|-|TRBV7-2
CASSPTRDSYEQYF
TGTGCCAGCAGTCCTACACGGGACTCTTACGAGCAGTACTTC
>16|-|TRBJ1-1|-|TRBV28
CASSLAGPRMNTEAFF
TGTGCCAGCAGCCTGGCGGGGCCACGCATGAACACTGAAGCTTTCTTT
>15|-|TRBJ1-4|-|TRBV27
CASSLFGGGNEKLFF
TGTGCCAGCAGTTTATTTGGGGGGGGAAATGAAAAACTGTTTTTT
>11|-|TRBJ2-1|-|TRBV27
CASTGEGEQFF
TGTGCCAGCACAGGGGAGGGTGAGCAGTTCTTC
>13|-|TRBJ1-2|-|TRBV27
CASSPEGFYGYTF
TGTGCCAGCAGTCCGGAGGGATTCTATGGCTACACCTTC
>13|-|TRBJ2-7|-|TRBV10-1
CASSLGVPYEQYF
TGCGCCAGCAGTCTCGGGGTGCCCTACGAGCAGTACTTC
>14|-|TRBJ2-7|TRBD1|TRBV4-1
CASSPRDRPYEQYF
TGCGCCAGCAGCCCGCGGGACAGGCCCTACGAGCAGTACTTC
>14|-|TRBJ1-1|-|TRBV14
CASSQFRHYTEAFF
TGTGCCAGCAGCCAATTCCGACACTACACTGAAGCTTTCTTT
>14|-|TRBJ2-7|-|TRBV15
CATSIDRYSYEQYF
TGTGCCACCAGCATAGACAGGTATTCCTACGAGCAGTACTTC
>14|-|TRBJ2-1|-|TRBV27
CASFQGTTYNEQFF
TGTGCCAGCTTTCAGGGTACAACCTACAATGAGCAGTTCTTC
>18|-|TRBJ2-3|-|TRBV19
CASTAESSLNPGSDTQYF
TGTGCCAGTACCGCAGAAAGCAGCCTAAACCCGGGGTCAGATACGCAGTATTTT